This passage covers 28 T cell receptor beta chains from one sample sequenced in a study of response to subunit inactivated influenza vaccine. A single record per CDR3 protein comes from TCRdb applying MiXCR to the RT-PCR reads. Of more than 450,000 distinct CDR3 sequences in the sample, 12% are singletons; the top ten hold roughly 10%. Sequences were derived from PBMCs from blood, sampled on the day of vaccination. Receptor source: a man aged 50 to 59 who received an inactivated influenza vaccine.

This clonotype was picked up a small number of times. The J gene is TRBJ2-7, the V gene TRBV20-1; 8 bases line up with TRBD2. Germline CDR1 reads DFQATT; CDR2 reads SNEGSKA (reference sequence). Unmatched junction bases numbered 7, after V lost 1 base and J lost 2 bases. There are 15 residues in the CDR3. CDR3 protein: CSARVRQRGTYEQYF. The CDR3 bases are TGCAGTGCTAGAGTTCGCCAGCGGGGGACCTACGAGCAGTACTTC.

The chain is built from TRBV7-2 and TRBJ2-3; a possible D gene is TRBD1 (5 bases). Germline V lookup: CDR1 SGHTA, CDR2 FQGNSA. The CDR3 has 14 amino acids. V was trimmed by 3 bases and J by 5 bases, leaving 12 bases between them. The CDR3 sequence is CASSLGPERDTQYF. As DNA, the CDR3 is TGTGCCAGCAGCTTGGGGCCAGAGCGAGATACGCAGTATTTT.

The sample holds a few counts of this clonotype. J is TRBJ2-1 and V is TRBV7-9; a possible D gene is TRBD2 (5 bases). V was cut by 2 bases and J by 7 bases, with 12 bases left in between. The germline V gene has CDR1 SEHNR and CDR2 FQNEAQ (reference sequence). The CDR3 loop spans 14 amino acids. CDR3 coding DNA: TGTGCCAGCAGCTTAAGCCAGCGGATTAATGAGCAGTTCTTC. It specifies CASSLSQRINEQFF.

This clonotype came up many times. The gene calls are TRBV7-8 and TRBJ2-2; D is perhaps TRBD2 (6 bases). Per germline, CDR1 SGHVS and CDR2 FQNEAQ. There are 14 residues in the CDR3. The germline V and J ends were trimmed by 5 bases and 5 bases, with 12 bases remaining between them. The CDR3 nucleotides are TGTGCCAGCAGCCTGGCGGGAAGGACCGGGGAGCTGTTTTTT. Amino acids: CASSLAGRTGELFF.

The chain employs TRBV20-1 and TRBJ2-3; 11 bases are a match to TRBD2. From germline, CDR1 is DFQATT and CDR2 SNEGSKA (reference sequence). The CDR3 contains 17 residues. Trimming removed 4 bases from V and 1 base from J; junction bases left unmatched: 10. CDR3 nucleotides: TGCAGTGCTATAGGGGCTAGCGGGAGGTGGGGCACAGATACGCAGTATTTT. This encodes CSAIGASGRWGTDTQYF.

V is TRBV7-2 and J is TRBJ2-2, with 7 positions matching TRBD1. CDR3 length: 15 residues. Trimming removed 3 bases from V and 5 bases from J; junction bases left unmatched: 6. CDR1 SGHTA and CDR2 FQGNSA come from the germline V gene. CDR3 bases: TGTGCCAGCAGCTTCAGACAGGGATGGACCGGGGAGCTGTTTTTT. Amino acids: CASSFRQGWTGELFF.

This clonotype was counted many times. The gene calls are TRBV19 and TRBJ2-7; TRBD1 aligns across 8 bases. Germline lookup yields CDR1 LNHDA and CDR2 SQIVND (reference sequence). The CDR3 is made up of 14 amino acids. V shed 6 bases, J shed 3 bases, and the junction held 7 bases outside the gene matches. The CDR3 DNA is TGTGCCAGTAGCTCCGGACAGGGTATCTACGAGCAGTACTTC. Translated: CASSSGQGIYEQYF.

V is TRBV4-2 and J is TRBJ2-1, with a weak D call TRBD1 (7 bases). CDR1 is LGHNA, CDR2 YNFKEQ, per germline. With 0 bases removed from V and 3 bases from J, the gap between germline ends came to 12 bases. The CDR3 has 16 amino acids. The CDR3 loop reads CASSQDGGQLYNEQFF. In nucleotides, the CDR3 is TGTGCCAGCAGCCAAGACGGGGGACAGCTCTACAATGAGCAGTTCTTC.

The sample holds many counts of this clonotype. The rearrangement joins TRBV9 to TRBJ2-1, with TRBD1 matching over 8 bases. Per germline, CDR1 SGDLS and CDR2 YYNGEE. Germline trimming cut 4 bases from V and 3 bases from J; bases unmatched to any gene: 12. The length of the CDR3 is 17 residues. The CDR3 nucleotides read TGTGCCAGCAGCCCAGGACAGGGCCTGAGGGTCTACAATGAGCAGTTCTTC. Translating gives CASSPGQGLRVYNEQFF. Supplemented by reference TRBV9 and TRBJ2-1, the full variable domain reads DSGVTQTPKHLITATGQRVTLRCSPRSGDLSVYWYQQSLDQGLQFLIQYYNGEERAKGNILERFSAQQFPDLHSELNLSSLELGDSALYFCASSPGQGLRVYNEQFFGPGTRLTVL.

This clonotype was recorded a few times. The chain uses TRBV27 and TRBJ2-2; D may be TRBD1 (6 bases). The ends were cut back, 3 bases at V and 7 bases at J, with 12 bases in the middle. The CDR3 is made up of 14 amino acids. The germline V gene has CDR1 MNHEY and CDR2 SMNVEV (reference sequence). The CDR3 DNA reads as TGTGCCAGCAGTTTCGGGACAATTGGCGGGGAGCTGTTTTTT. Its translation: CASSFGTIGGELFF.

The chain joins TRBV14 to TRBJ2-3; 9 positions match TRBD1. The CDR3 runs 17 residues. V was clipped by 3 bases and J by 5 bases; unmatched bases: 12. Germline CDR1 reads SGHDN; CDR2 reads FVKESK. CDR3 protein: CASSHGLPGQGEDTQYF. The CDR3 DNA reads TGTGCCAGCAGCCACGGTCTGCCGGGACAGGGAGAAGATACGCAGTATTTT.

This clonotype has at least ten counts. V is TRBV29-1 and J is TRBJ1-1; possible D gene TRBD1, 6 bases. Germline assignment: CDR1 SQVTM and CDR2 ANQGSEA. V gave up 7 bases and J gave up 5 bases, with 17 bases separating them. CDR3 length: 13 amino acids. The CDR3 loop is CSATTGQGTEAFF. The CDR3 nucleotides read TGCAGCGCCACCACGGGGCAGGGGACTGAAGCTTTCTTT.

V is TRBV6-5 and J is TRBJ1-6, with D hard to call. CDR3 length equals 15 residues. The V gene's germline CDR1 is MNHEY and CDR2 SVGAGI. V lost 2 bases and J 7 bases, leaving 12 bases between the germline ends. CDR3 nucleotides: TGTGCCAGCAGTTACGACGACGGCTGGAATTCACCCCTCCACTTT. It codes for CASSYDDGWNSPLHF.

At least ten counts were recorded for this clonotype. The chain joins TRBV12-3 or TRBV12-4 to TRBJ2-3, with 9 nucleotides matching TRBD1. V was pared by 5 bases and J by 3 bases, with 12 bases of the junction left unmatched. CDR3 length: 17 amino acids. The chain's CDR3 is CASSLSGTGFITDTQYF. The CDR3 coding sequence is TGTGCCAGCAGTCTATCCGGGACAGGGTTTATTACAGATACGCAGTATTTT.

This clonotype was observed a handful of times. The gene calls are TRBV20-1 and TRBJ2-3; 10 bases match TRBD2. Germline V gene lookup returns CDR1 DFQATT and CDR2 SNEGSKA (reference sequence). The CDR3 runs to 16 residues. V was clipped by 6 bases and J by 1 base; unmatched bases: 10. CDR3 sequence: CSARGSGRGGTDTQYF. Written as DNA, the CDR3 is TGCAGTGCCCGAGGGAGCGGGAGGGGGGGCACAGATACGCAGTATTTT.

Of note for this clonotype: The junction differs from germline at one of its ends, possibly a read error. The chain couples TRBV28 to TRBJ2-1; 8 bases agree with TRBD2. This CDR3 has 13 amino acids. Per germline, CDR1 MDHEN and CDR2 SYDVKM. CDR3 in amino acids: CASSPGGANDQFF. DNA of the CDR3: TGTGCCAGCAGCCCGGGAGGGGCCAATGATCAGTTCTTC.

This clonotype was observed a single time. The chain carries TRBV2 and TRBJ2-7, with a tentative D call TRBD1 (5 bases). Trimming left V 3 bases short and J 0 bases short, with 18 bases between. Germline CDR1 and CDR2: SNHLY and FYNNEI. The CDR3 runs 17 residues. In nucleotides, the CDR3 is TGTGCCAGCAGTGATGGCGCGACAGAATTATTCTCCTACGAGCAGTACTTC. This gives the protein CASSDGATELFSYEQYF.

Many counts were recorded for this clonotype. The rearrangement joins TRBV7-9 to TRBJ1-1; TRBD1 matches 7 bases. The V and J ends lost 1 base and 3 bases, in that order; junction bases with no gene match: 11. Germline CDR1 is SEHNR and CDR2 is FQNEAQ (reference sequence). This CDR3 contains 17 residues. Here the CDR3 DNA reads TGTGCCAGCAGCTTAGACCGGACAGGCCAGTACTACACTGAAGCTTTCTTT. Its protein is CASSLDRTGQYYTEAFF.

This clonotype has a count of ten or more. The V call is TRBV12-3 or TRBV12-4, the J call TRBJ2-3; 7 bases are shared with TRBD1. The CDR3 sequence is 16 residues long. V gave up 5 bases and J gave up 1 base; unmatched junction bases: 9. The chain's CDR3 is CASSRIQGSGTDTQYF. CDR3 nucleotide sequence: TGTGCCAGCAGTAGAATACAGGGGTCGGGCACAGATACGCAGTATTTT.

This clonotype was observed many times. The chain recombines TRBV6-1 with TRBJ1-6, with TRBD1 as a possible D gene (5 bases). The V end lost 6 bases, the J end lost 9 bases, and 12 bases lay between the germline ends. CDR1 is MNHNS, CDR2 SASEGT, per germline. The CDR3 runs 13 residues. The CDR3 region is CASRRGVSSPLHF. In nucleotides, the CDR3 is TGTGCCAGCAGAAGAGGGGTTTCTTCACCCCTCCACTTT.

This clonotype was seen a handful of times. The rearrangement links TRBV10-2 to TRBJ2-3; D gene ambiguous. This CDR3 is 16 amino acids long. V lost 2 bases and J 3 bases, leaving 15 bases between the germline ends. The germline V gene has CDR1 WSHSY and CDR2 SAAADI. The CDR3 spells CASSEDSPVGTDTQYF. CDR3 DNA sequence: TGCGCCAGCAGTGAGGACTCACCCGTTGGGACAGATACGCAGTATTTT.

In its sample, this clonotype was seen a few times. The chain has TRBV12-3 or TRBV12-4 and TRBJ1-6, with D maybe TRBD1 (5 bases). The CDR3 has 15 amino acids. With 6 bases removed from V and 5 bases from J, the gap between germline ends came to 14 bases. CDR3 coding DNA: TGTGCCAGCAGGCCGGGGACGGTGAATAATTCACCCCTCCACTTT. This translates into CASRPGTVNNSPLHF.

This clonotype was counted ten times or more. The V call is TRBV7-3, the J call TRBJ2-1; 9 bases are shared with TRBD2. Germline V gene sequence: CDR1 SGHTA, CDR2 FQGTGA. J was trimmed by 3 bases and V by 5 bases; bases with no gene match: 5. The CDR3 extends over 15 amino acids. CDR3 residues: CASSIGTSLYNEQFF. The CDR3 bases are TGTGCCAGCAGCATAGGGACTAGCCTCTACAATGAGCAGTTCTTC.

This clonotype has a count of ten or more. The rearrangement uses TRBV4-1 and TRBJ1-2; 7 bases are a match to TRBD1. Germline CDR1 reads MGHRA; CDR2 reads YSYEKL. The CDR3 contains 15 residues. With 3 bases clipped from V and 6 bases from J, the junction kept 10 bases outside the gene matches. The CDR3 DNA reads as TGCGCCAGCAGCCAGGGCCGAGGGGGCTCCCATGGCTACACCTTC. Amino acids: CASSQGRGGSHGYTF.

This sequence joins TRBV4-2 and TRBJ2-5; D assignment may be TRBD1 or TRBD2 (5 bases each). Germline assignment: CDR1 LGHNA and CDR2 YNFKEQ. Trimming stripped 2 bases from V and 4 bases from J, with 17 bases between. The CDR3 spans 16 residues. The CDR3 reads CASSQLTEIGGETQYF. The CDR3 DNA sequence: TGTGCCAGCAGCCAACTAACAGAGATTGGGGGAGAGACCCAGTACTTC.

Only a few counts were recorded for this clonotype. This chain uses TRBV12-3 or TRBV12-4 with TRBJ2-4; 9 bases fit TRBD2. The CDR3 loop spans 17 amino acids. The V and J ends lost 2 bases and 9 bases, in that order; junction bases with no gene match: 14. The CDR3 DNA reads as TGTGCCAGCAGTTTAAGGGCCTCTTTGGCGGGGGGGGGCATTCAGTACTTC. It translates to CASSLRASLAGGGIQYF.

The chain employs TRBV5-1 and TRBJ2-1; D gene uncertain. This CDR3 is built from 13 residues. Germline CDR1 is SGHRS and CDR2 is YFSETQ. The V and J ends lost 1 base and 6 bases respectively, with 8 bases between them. The CDR3: CASSLYRTNEQFF. The CDR3 nucleotides are TGCGCCAGCAGCTTGTACCGGACCAATGAGCAGTTCTTC.

This clonotype has a count of ten or more. The rearrangement joins TRBV5-1 to TRBJ2-7, with D perhaps TRBD2 (5 bases). Trimming removed 0 bases from V and 6 bases from J, with 10 bases in between. This CDR3 has 13 residues. Germline V gene sequence: CDR1 SGHRS, CDR2 YFSETQ. CDR3 amino acids: CASSLDRDGEQYF. The CDR3, as DNA: TGCGCCAGCAGCTTGGATCGGGATGGCGAGCAGTACTTC.